Below are 18 T cell receptor beta chains sequenced from a single sample in a study of blood T cell repertoires in COVID-19. Profiling relied on immunoSEQ multiplex PCR, and the TCRdb table lists in-frame clones only, not all of them. In the table there are a few hundred thousand clones, 80% to 90% of which are singletons. The sample comprised PBMCs or T cells enriched from blood (not recorded which). The receptors derive from a woman aged 50 to 60 who had recovered from COVID-19.

J is TRBJ2-7 and V is TRBV7-9; no clear D gene. The V and J ends lost 3 bases and 4 bases respectively, with 7 bases between them. This CDR3 has 12 residues. Germline assignment: CDR1 SEHNR and CDR2 FQNEAQ (reference sequence). The CDR3 loop is CASSFQSYEQYF. Here the CDR3 DNA reads TGTGCCAGCAGCTTCCAGTCGTACGAGCAGTACTTC.

The chain links TRBV28 to TRBJ2-7, with D maybe TRBD2 (6 bases). V was cut by 4 bases and J by 3 bases, with 10 bases left in between. The CDR3 is 13 amino acids. Germline CDR1 MDHEN, CDR2 SYDVKM. The DNA for the CDR3 is TGTGCCAGCAGTTGGGGCGGGAACTACGAGCAGTACTTC. It is translated as CASSWGGNYEQYF.

The chain carries TRBV28 and TRBJ2-7; 11 bases match TRBD1. With 5 bases clipped from V and 11 bases from J, the junction kept 17 bases outside the gene matches. Germline lookup yields CDR1 MDHEN and CDR2 SYDVKM. This CDR3 has 16 residues. The CDR3: CASSQSPGTGGMVKYF. The CDR3 DNA follows: TGTGCCAGCAGTCAAAGTCCCGGGACAGGGGGAATGGTAAAGTACTTC.

The rearrangement links TRBV19 to TRBJ2-1; TRBD1 matches at 11 bases. Germline CDR1 LNHDA, CDR2 SQIVND (reference sequence). The CDR3 spans 20 residues. J lost 4 bases, V lost 1 base, and 15 bases had no gene match. The CDR3 region has the DNA TGTGCCAGTAGTATAGGGGCCCCGGGAGCTGGGACAGGGGGATACAATGAGCAGTTCTTC. As protein: CASSIGAPGAGTGGYNEQFF.

Here the CDR3 reads CASSLTQETQYF. CDR3 nucleotides: TGCGCCAGCAGCCTCACTCAAGAGACCCAGTACTTC. The V gene is TRBV5-1, the J gene TRBJ2-5; D uncertain. CDR1 SGHRS and CDR2 YFSETQ come from the germline V gene. The CDR3 is made up of 12 amino acids. Trimming removed 4 bases at V and 2 bases at J, with 6 bases between.

This chain connects TRBV5-6 to TRBJ1-2; D is ambiguous. The V and J ends lost 0 bases and 3 bases respectively, with 6 bases between them. The CDR3 totals 13 residues. Germline lookup yields CDR1 SGHDT and CDR2 YYEEEE. CDR3 residues: CASSLGSHYGYTF. In DNA, the CDR3 is TGTGCCAGCAGCTTGGGGAGCCACTATGGCTACACCTTC. Full variable domain (remainder filled in from reference TRBV5-6 and TRBJ1-2): DAGVTQSPTHLIKTRGQQVTLRCSPKSGHDTVSWYQQALGQGPQFIFQYYEEEERQRGNFPDRFSGHQFPNYSSELNVNALLLGDSALYLCASSLGSHYGYTFGSGTRLTVV.

This rearrangement joins TRBV19 to TRBJ2-2; 9 bases align to TRBD2. This CDR3 is 15 amino acids long. The V gene's germline CDR1 is LNHDA and CDR2 SQIVND (reference sequence). Losses at the gene ends were 4 bases for V and 7 bases for J; bases not matched to a gene: 7. As DNA, the CDR3 is TGTGCCAGTAGTACCAGCGGGGGGTTGGGCGGGGAGCTGTTTTTT. Translating gives CASSTSGGLGGELFF.

The rearrangement uses TRBV5-7 and TRBJ2-3; 7 nucleotides match TRBD2. TRBV5-7 is assigned to the ORF class and has an uncertain function. Trimming cost V 4 bases and J 6 bases; bases outside gene matches: 14. This CDR3 has 16 residues. This CDR3 is CASSPRPAGNSDTQYF. Here the CDR3 DNA reads TGTGCCAGCAGCCCTCGCCCAGCGGGAAATTCGGATACGCAGTATTTT.

This clone occurred once. V gene TRBV5-4 combines with J gene TRBJ1-6; D gene uncertain. Trimming cost V 9 bases and J 7 bases, with 8 bases left between them. The CDR3 has 11 residues. Germline V gene lookup returns CDR1 SGHNT and CDR2 YYREEE (reference sequence). CDR3 sequence: CATQENSPLHF. CDR3 nucleotide sequence: TGTGCCACCCAAGAGAATTCACCCCTCCACTTT.

This sequence joins TRBV28 and TRBJ1-6; 7 bases fit TRBD1. V was clipped by 5 bases and J by 9 bases; unmatched bases: 7. This CDR3 spans 14 amino acids. The germline CDR1 and CDR2 sequences are MDHEN and SYDVKM. For the CDR3, the DNA is TGTGCCAGCAGTGGCCGGGACAGACTTTCACCCCTCCACTTT. This translates into CASSGRDRLSPLHF.

This sequence joins TRBV5-1 and TRBJ2-3; 7 positions agree with TRBD1. V shed 5 bases and J 6 bases; nucleotides not matched to a gene: 12. Germline values: CDR1 SGHRS, CDR2 YFSETQ. The CDR3 loop spans 15 amino acids. CDR3 nucleotides: TGCGCCAGCAGTCCCCCCGGGACAGCCTGGGATACGCAGTATTTT. This sequence encodes CASSPPGTAWDTQYF.

V usage is TRBV27 and J usage is TRBJ1-5; 8 nucleotides line up with TRBD1. Germline-derived CDR1 and CDR2 are MNHEY and SMNVEV (reference sequence). The CDR3 consists of 17 residues. The V gene end was trimmed by 4 bases and the J gene end by 6 bases; junction bases not matched to a gene: 14. The CDR3 reads CASSSPRLPRGPQPQHF. DNA of the CDR3: TGTGCCAGCAGTTCCCCCCGTTTACCCAGGGGGCCTCAGCCCCAGCATTTT.

V and J are TRBV7-9 and TRBJ2-7, with TRBD1 matching 7 bases. The CDR3 sequence is 15 residues long. Trimming removed 0 bases from V and 6 bases from J; junction bases left unmatched: 8. Germline CDR1 SEHNR, CDR2 FQNEAQ (reference sequence). The CDR3 DNA follows: TGTGCCAGCAGCTTAGCGGGACAGACGGCGGGCGAGCAGTACTTC. Amino acids: CASSLAGQTAGEQYF. The complete variable domain, with remaining parts taken from reference TRBV7-9 and TRBJ2-7, reads DTGVSQNPRHKITKRGQNVTFRCDPISEHNRLYWYRQTLGQGPEFLTYFQNEAQLEKSRLLSDRFSAERPKGSFSTLEIQRTEQGDSAMYLCASSLAGQTAGEQYFGPGTRLTVT.

The chain employs TRBV10-2 and TRBJ1-5; perhaps TRBD1 as D (5 bases). V was clipped by 4 bases and J by 0 bases, with 13 bases between them. Germline CDR1 and CDR2: WSHSY and SAAADI. There are 16 residues in the CDR3. The CDR3 DNA sequence: TGCGCCAGCAGTGCAGGAGGGGTGTTTAGCAATCAGCCCCAGCATTTT. This sequence encodes CASSAGGVFSNQPQHF.

This clone was seen a single time. V usage is TRBV2 and J usage is TRBJ1-5; TRBD1 matches at 7 bases. Germline V CDR1 and CDR2: SNHLY, FYNNEI. There are 15 residues in the CDR3. The ends lost 5 bases at V and 7 bases at J; junction bases unmatched: 11. The CDR3 protein is CASSPMDRKIQPQHF. The CDR3 nucleotides read TGTGCCAGCAGTCCGATGGACAGGAAAATCCAGCCCCAGCATTTT. Using reference TRBV2 and TRBJ1-5 for the parts outside the CDR3, the full variable domain is EPEVTQTPSHQVTQMGQEVILRCVPISNHLYFYWYRQILGQKVEFLVSFYNNEISEKSEIFDDQFSVERPDGSNFTLKIRSTKLEDSAMYFCASSPMDRKIQPQHFGDGTRLSIL.

For this clone: The sample contains more than one DNA sequence encoding this CDR3. The V call is TRBV28, the J call TRBJ1-5; D gene uncertain. V lost 3 bases, J lost 4 bases, and 7 bases lay in between. CDR1 and CDR2 from the germline V gene are MDHEN and SYDVKM. The CDR3 contains 13 residues. In nucleotides, the CDR3 is TGTGCCAGCAGTTTCTCCGGGAATCAGCCCCAGCATTTT. This codes for CASSFSGNQPQHF.

J is TRBJ2-7 and V is TRBV5-4, with 8 bases fitting TRBD1. J gave up 4 bases and V 1 base, and 1 base lay outside the gene matches. The CDR3 is 13 residues long. Germline CDR1 and CDR2: SGHNT and YYREEE (reference sequence). The CDR3 sequence: CASSLRTGYEQYF. The CDR3 nucleotides are TGTGCCAGCAGCTTGCGGACAGGGTACGAGCAGTACTTC.

The chain couples TRBV10-3 to TRBJ2-7; 9 nucleotides agree with TRBD1. After removal of 4 bases from V and 3 bases from J, the junction contained 4 bases not matched to a gene. Germline CDR1 reads ENHRY; CDR2 reads SYGVKD. The CDR3 spans 14 residues. CDR3 sequence reads: CAISGGTGLYEQYF. CDR3 in DNA: TGTGCCATCAGTGGCGGGACAGGGCTCTACGAGCAGTACTTC.